This T cell receptor beta chain stems from a study of Ad26.COV2.S vaccination and SARS-CoV-2 variants. Whole-study context: This donor came from the COV1001 trial of Ad26.COV2.S.

The junction had 3 bases not matched to a gene; V was cut back by 0 bases and J by 4 bases. This CDR3 contains 15 residues. CDR1 is LGHNA, CDR2 YNFKEQ, per germline. Sample treatment: some 20 received Ad26.COV2.S at low or high dose, single or two shots; a few received placebo; per-sample allocation not given. The samples date from day 63 after the first vaccine or placebo injection. This clone was seen just once. Its antigen remains unknown. The same CDR3 can be traced to other DNA sequences in this sample. General study results and limits: Placebo recipients had lower spike-specific TCR breadth than vaccine recipients. Vaccinees reportedly had broad spike-specific CD8+ and CD4+ T cell responses.

Some clones are missing from TCRdb's copy, which holds only in-frame ones; the method was immunoSEQ multiplex PCR. The sample has some 300,000 clones; approximately 86% are singletons. V is TRBV4-2 and J is TRBJ2-7; 10 positions agree with TRBD1. The receptor's source is a person between 18 and 59 years old who received the Ad26.COV2.S COVID-19 vaccine or a placebo. The source material was peripheral blood, sampled in a trial of Ad26.COV2.S vaccine versus placebo. CDR3 sequence reads: CASSQDRGQGYEQYF. The CDR3 nucleotides are TGTGCCAGCAGCCAAGATCGGGGACAGGGGTACGAGCAGTACTTC.